This T cell receptor beta chain was recovered during a study of blood T cells in healthy people across ages. Findings and caveats of the study: It was not possible, with unsorted PBMCs, to conclusively compare naive and antigen-experienced cells. Total diversity from one million sequenced T cells was likely underestimated. TCR beta diversity, measured per million T cells, fell in a roughly linear way with age.

The CDR3 has 13 residues. With a J-beta primer mix and a sample-barcoded 5' primer, a second PCR ran 7 to 11 cycles. Researchers report that a template-switch adaptor with 12 random nucleotides tagged each cDNA molecule. Using its own MiXCR run on the 5' RACE reads, TCRdb lists one record per CDR3 protein. The sample lists some 900,000 distinct CDR3 sequences; around 46% were seen once. A note on this clonotype: Its antigen is undetermined. Sequence at one end of the junction differs from germline and may be a read error.

The sequence was collected from a man aged 30 to 39 in good health. The gene calls are TRBV12-3 or TRBV12-4 and TRBJ1-2, with D unclear. Material for sequencing was blood. The CDR3: CAGSFITYGGYTF. CDR3 DNA: TGTGCCGGCAGTTTCATTACCTATGGAGGCTACACCTTC.